Below are 25 T cell receptor beta chains sequenced from a single sample in a study of T cells expressing NK-cell markers (dated by TCRdb to the early 2020s). The library was obtained by 5' RACE. TCRdb shows the sequencer as Illumina HiSeq 2000. TCRdb reprocessed the raw reads; every CDR3 protein sequence is a single record, and DNA is not supplied. This sample's table contains 150,000 to 170,000 distinct CDR3 sequences. The ten most abundant clones make up 37% of the sample. Material: blood T cells: a sorted CD56 or NKG2C T cell subset, CD4+ or CD8+ T cells, or bulk PBMC T cells (not recorded which). The source of these receptors is a woman between 50 and 59 years old in good health. Donor details come from another sample of the same person, matched by shared clones.

The CDR3 sequence: CARGDGNTEAFF. V usage is TRBV2 and J usage is TRBJ1-1. The CDR3 runs 12 residues. The germline V gene encodes CDR1 SNHLY and CDR2 FYNNEI.

V and J are TRBV27 and TRBJ2-3. Germline V gene data show CDR1 as MNHEY and CDR2 as SMNVEV (reference sequence). CDR3 size: 14 residues. The CDR3 spells CASSLWGSQDTQYF.

This chain connects TRBV7-9 to TRBJ2-5; TCRdb names TRBD1, which stays unverified in the absence of DNA. Germline CDR1 SEHNR, CDR2 FQNEAQ (reference sequence). The CDR3 runs to 18 residues. The CDR3 region is CASSSLLFGTEYQETQYF.

The chain is built from TRBV9 and TRBJ2-1. The CDR3 runs to 14 residues. Germline loops: CDR1 SGDLS, CDR2 YYNGEE. The CDR3 sequence is CASSVGVGNNEQFF.

The CDR3 loop reads CASSLAQDLAGDYNEQFF. This chain joins TRBV5-1 and TRBJ2-1; there is no DNA to check the TCRdb D call of TRBD2. There are 18 residues in the CDR3. Germline V gene lookup returns CDR1 SGHRS and CDR2 YFSETQ.

This rearrangement joins TRBV12-2 to TRBJ1-1; TCRdb designates TRBD1, a call that cannot be tested without DNA. TRBV12-2 is labeled a pseudogene. The CDR3 loop spans 16 amino acids. The CDR3 spells CASRLVFQETGEQAFF.

This chain connects TRBV12-3 or TRBV12-4 to TRBJ2-3; TCRdb's D gene call, TRBD2, goes unchecked for lack of DNA. This CDR3 has 13 amino acids. The CDR3 loop is CASSPRGEDTQYF.

The chain is built from TRBV27 and TRBJ2-3; TCRdb outputs TRBD2, but without DNA this stays unchecked. The CDR3 covers 15 residues. Germline V gene sequence: CDR1 MNHEY, CDR2 SMNVEV (reference sequence). This CDR3 is CASSLGGGPGDTQYF.

The gene calls are TRBV25-1 and TRBJ2-2. Germline assignment: CDR1 MGHDK and CDR2 SYGVNS. This CDR3 is built from 13 residues. The CDR3 reads CASSAGNTGELFF. Full variable domain (remainder filled in from reference TRBV25-1 and TRBJ2-2): EADIYQTPRYLVIGTGKKITLECSQTMGHDKMYWYQQDPGMELHLIHYSYGVNSTEKGDLSSESTVSRIRTEHFPLTLESARPSHTSQYLCASSAGNTGELFFGEGSRLTVL.

The gene calls are TRBV9 and TRBJ2-5; no DNA is available, so the TRBD2 call from TCRdb remains unchecked. CDR3 size: 14 residues. Per the germline V gene, CDR1 is SGDLS and CDR2 is YYNGEE. This CDR3 is CASSGGAVRETQYF.

This sequence joins TRBV6-5 and TRBJ2-1; no DNA is available, so the TRBD1 call from TCRdb remains unchecked. The germline V gene encodes CDR1 MNHEY and CDR2 SVGAGI. This CDR3 has 17 residues. CDR3: CASRREPSGTLYNEQFF.

The chain employs TRBV12-3 or TRBV12-4 and TRBJ2-1. The length of the CDR3 is 14 residues. The CDR3 spells CASSLTGSNNEQFF.

The chain joins TRBV20-1 to TRBJ2-1; with no DNA, the TCRdb D assignment of TRBD2 cannot be verified. The CDR3 covers 18 residues. Germline loops: CDR1 DFQATT, CDR2 SNEGSKA (reference sequence). The CDR3 here is CSARDPQREGVRYNEQFF.

The CDR3 protein is CASSLMGGNYNEQFF. The chain recombines TRBV5-6 with TRBJ2-1; absent DNA, TCRdb's TRBD2 call cannot be checked. The CDR3 is 15 amino acids. Per germline, CDR1 SGHDT and CDR2 YYEEEE.

The chain couples TRBV7-9 to TRBJ2-1; without DNA, the TCRdb call of TRBD1 cannot be checked. Germline lookup yields CDR1 SEHNR and CDR2 FQNEAQ (reference sequence). This CDR3 contains 18 residues. The CDR3 spells CASSPGQGASGSSHEQFF.

This chain joins TRBV7-3 and TRBJ2-1; TCRdb lists TRBD2, though no DNA is available to test this call. The CDR3 has 15 residues. CDR1 and CDR2 from the germline V gene are SGHTA and FQGTGA. The CDR3 sequence: CASSSTAGETHEQFF.

The chain employs TRBV11-3 and TRBJ2-3; TCRdb returns TRBD2, unconfirmable since there is no DNA. Germline CDR1 and CDR2: SGHNT and YENEEA. The CDR3 spans 17 residues. The CDR3 spells CASSLDPSGVLTDTQYF.

CDR3 amino acids: CASNLGLATEQFF. J is TRBJ2-1 and V is TRBV12-3 or TRBV12-4; TCRdb returns TRBD2, unconfirmable since there is no DNA. The CDR3 contains 13 residues.

The CDR3 loop reads CASSYVTLAGELFF. V and J are TRBV6-2 or TRBV6-3 and TRBJ2-2. In germline, CDR1 is MNHEY, CDR2 SVGEGT. The CDR3 sequence is 14 residues long.

The chain carries TRBV13 and TRBJ2-3; the D call of TRBD2 rests on TCRdb alone, since no DNA is present to check it. Per the germline V gene, CDR1 is PRHDT and CDR2 is FYEKMQ (reference sequence). The CDR3 has 15 residues. Here the CDR3 reads CASSFRTSGTDTQYF.

The rearrangement links TRBV29-1 to TRBJ2-2; the TRBD1 assignment by TCRdb is unverifiable without DNA. This CDR3 comprises 12 residues. CDR1 is SQVTM, CDR2 ANQGSEA, per germline. The CDR3 here is CSAQGVNGELFF.

The gene calls are TRBV14 and TRBJ2-1. This CDR3 contains 14 residues. Germline V CDR1 and CDR2: SGHDN, FVKESK. The CDR3 loop reads CASSQLPAYNEQFF.

The V call is TRBV12-3 or TRBV12-4, the J call TRBJ1-2; there is no DNA to check the TCRdb D call of TRBD1. The CDR3 contains 13 residues. CDR3 amino acids: CASGGGDLYGYTF.

The chain couples TRBV7-9 to TRBJ2-7. The CDR3 is 12 residues long. Germline CDR1 SEHNR, CDR2 FQNEAQ (reference sequence). CDR3 in amino acids: CASSLSSGEQYF.

The chain has TRBV27 and TRBJ2-3; with no DNA, the TCRdb D assignment of TRBD1 cannot be verified. The CDR3 is made up of 15 amino acids. From germline, CDR1 is MNHEY and CDR2 SMNVEV (reference sequence). The CDR3 region is CASSLMGPRTDTQYF.